Reported below is one TCR beta chain. Full-length variable regions came from constant-region reverse primers plus semi-nested Nested Universal Primer A PCR. MiXCR, applied by TCRdb to the 5' RACE reads, yields one record per CDR3 protein. This sample has some 12,000 distinct CDR3 sequences, with roughly 51% found just once. The germline gives CDR1 MNHEY, CDR2 SVGEGT. V was shortened by 2 bases and J by 3 bases, with 2 bases between the two germline ends. The CDR3 sequence is 12 residues long. Tregs were sorted as CD4+CD25+CD127-/low cells. V and J are TRBV6-2 or TRBV6-3 and TRBJ2-1, with unresolved D. Sequencing was performed on tumor-infiltrating Tregs sorted from the breast tumor. The TCR comes from a female donor with breast cancer. CDR3 protein: CASSYHYNEQFF. In DNA form, the CDR3 reads TGTGCCAGCAGTTACCACTACAATGAGCAGTTCTTC.